This TCR beta chain was profiled in a study of T-cell reconstitution after alpha-beta-depleted transplantation in children. This clonotype was recorded at least ten times. Unique molecular identifiers were built into the TCRbeta library. From the PCR reads, TCRdb called clonotypes with MiXCR, one entry per CDR3 protein. The sample lists hundreds of thousands of distinct CDR3 sequences; around an eighth were seen once. The CDR3 consists of 15 residues. The V gene's germline CDR1 is SGHRS and CDR2 YFSETQ. Trimming stripped 1 base from V and 5 bases from J, with 14 bases between. The clonotype originates from a human donor who donated a stem cell graft to a child with combined immunodeficiency. Material: PBMCs from the stem cell graft donor, obtained from the stem cell graft. V is TRBV5-1 and J is TRBJ2-3; D is undetermined. CDR3 DNA sequence: TGCGCCAGCAGCTTGATCCCCTCGGTCGGAGATACGCAGTATTTT. Encoded protein: CASSLIPSVGDTQYF.